The sequence of this T cell receptor (beta chain) was determined in a study of blood T cell repertoires in COVID-19. The CDR3 is 16 amino acids. V lost 0 bases and J lost 4, with 14 bases in between. Germline values: CDR1 LNHNV, CDR2 YYDKDF (reference sequence). As originally analysed: Quantification of nucleated cells was approximated via reference gene primer amplification. Measured with immunoSEQ multiplex PCR; TCRdb has only the in-frame clones, and not every one. The V and J calls and clone size are taken from that table; D and trimming were inferred from the DNA. The sample contains about 78,000 clones, roughly nine tenths of which appear only once.

V and J are TRBV15 and TRBJ2-3; tentatively, D is TRBD1 (5 bases). This TCR was recovered from a man aged 50 or older with active or convalescent COVID-19. The sequenced sample was peripheral blood. CDR3 in DNA: TGTGCCACCAGCAGAGATCGGGCTCTAGGGGCAGATACGCAGTATTTT. This codes for CATSRDRALGADTQYF.